The rows below give T cell receptor beta chains drawn from one sample of a study of glioma-infiltrating T cells after dendritic cell vaccination. Sequencing was performed with immunoSEQ multiplex PCR; in TCRdb, only in-frame clones are kept and a portion is missing. Among tens of thousands of clones listed, roughly 80% were seen once. The material was blood, obtained after dendritic cell vaccination. These receptors were taken from a human donor with glioblastoma. Both conserved end residues are part of each CDR3. The D gene is left open where the match is weak. Clone size is shown for a subset of rows, as once, few, many or a class of expanded clone.

v_gene	d_gene	abundance	j_gene	CDR3nt	CDR3aa
TRBV10-3	TRBD1	once	TRBJ2-3	TGTGCCATCACGAAGGACAGGGCTAGCACAGATACGCAGTATTTT	CAITKDRASTDTQYF
TRBV2	.	once	TRBJ1-1	TGTGCCAGCAGTTACTGGACCGGAGGAGCTTTCTTT	CASSYWTGGAFF
TRBV27	.	.	TRBJ2-3	TGTGCCAGCAGTTTGGTGGCTAGCACAGATACGCAGTATTTT	CASSLVASTDTQYF
TRBV2	TRBD1	once	TRBJ1-6	TGTGCCAGCAGCGACAGGGGAAGCTCCTATAATTCACCCCTCCACTTT	CASSDRGSSYNSPLHF
TRBV2	TRBD1	.	TRBJ2-5	TGTGCCAGCACTGAGGTGTGGGACAGCACGGAGACCCAGTACTTC	CASTEVWDSTETQYF
TRBV28	TRBD1	.	TRBJ1-1	TGTGCCAGCAGTCCCCCCGGGACAGCCATGAACACTGAAGCTTTCTTT	CASSPPGTAMNTEAFF
TRBV7-7	.	few	TRBJ1-1	TGTGCTAGCAGCTTACAGGAAGGCACTGAAGCTTTCTTT	CASSLQEGTEAFF
TRBV5-1	.	.	TRBJ1-1	TGCGCCAGCAGCTTGGAGGCGGAAATTGAAGCTTTCTTT	CASSLEAEIEAFF
TRBV18	.	.	TRBJ1-6	TGTGCCAGCTCAGGACAGAGCTCCTATAATTCACCCCTCCACTTT	CASSGQSSYNSPLHF
TRBV19	.	.	TRBJ2-2	TGTGCCAGTAGTCTCCCGACTAGGGGGAACACCGGGGAGCTGTTTTTT	CASSLPTRGNTGELFF
TRBV7-2	TRBD1	once	TRBJ2-1	TGTGCCAGCAGCCCTCAGGTGGGGACAGGATCCTACAATGAGCAGTTCTTC	CASSPQVGTGSYNEQFF
TRBV7-2	.	.	TRBJ2-1	TGTGCCAGCAGCTTAGTTGGCGGCAGCTCCTACAATGAGCAGTTCTTC	CASSLVGGSSYNEQFF
TRBV7-2	.	once	TRBJ2-7	TGTGCCAGCAGCTACGGGACACTAGAGCAGTACTTC	CASSYGTLEQYF
TRBV6-1	TRBD1	.	TRBJ1-1	TGTGCCAGCAGTGACCCCAGGGGGCTCGGGGGCACTGAAGCTTTCTTT	CASSDPRGLGGTEAFF
TRBV7-7	.	.	TRBJ2-7	TGTGCCAGCAGCTCCCTGAGGGCCCCCTACGAGCAGTACTTC	CASSSLRAPYEQYF
TRBV19	TRBD1	.	TRBJ1-5	TGTGCCAGTAGTCCATTCGGGACAGGGACCGTCAATAGCAATCAGCCCCAGCATTTT	CASSPFGTGTVNSNQPQHF
TRBV9	.	.	TRBJ1-1	TGTGCCAGCAGCGTACAGGGGAACACTGAAGCTTTCTTT	CASSVQGNTEAFF
TRBV6-5	.	.	TRBJ2-7	TGTGCCAGCAGTTACACCAGGACTTACGGCGAGCAGTACTTC	CASSYTRTYGEQYF
TRBV10-3	.	.	TRBJ2-5	TGTGCCATCAGTGACCAACAGGGTGGAGAGACCCAGTACTTC	CAISDQQGGETQYF
TRBV6-1	TRBD1	.	TRBJ2-1	TGTGCCAGCCTCCGACAGGGGCCGTACAATGAGCAGTTCTTC	CASLRQGPYNEQFF
TRBV5-4	TRBD1	.	TRBJ2-7	TGTGCCAGCAGCTTGGGCGGGACAGGGGGCCGGTACGAGCAGTACTTC	CASSLGGTGGRYEQYF
TRBV5-1	TRBD1	.	TRBJ1-2	TGCGCCAGCAGCTTGGAGGGCCGGACAGGGGAGGGCTACACCTTC	CASSLEGRTGEGYTF
TRBV11-1	TRBD2	few	TRBJ2-3	TGTGCCAGCAGCTACACCGGGACTAGCGGGGGCAGGACAGATACGCAGTATTTT	CASSYTGTSGGRTDTQYF
TRBV5-6	.	.	TRBJ1-1	TGTGCCAGCAGAAAAGATTGGGGGGGCGGGGTAGCTTTCTTT	CASRKDWGGGVAFF
TRBV7-2	TRBD2	.	TRBJ2-7	TGTGCCAGCAGCGTCCCCGGGGGGGGATCCTACGAGCAGTACTTC	CASSVPGGGSYEQYF
TRBV27	.	.	TRBJ1-1	TGTGCCAGCAGCCCTGGCCAGGGTCGGGTGAACACTGAAGCTTTCTTT	CASSPGQGRVNTEAFF
TRBV7-2	.	.	TRBJ1-5	TGTGCCAGCAGCCCGGACGGAACAGGGCCCCAGCATTTT	CASSPDGTGPQHF
TRBV6-5	.	.	TRBJ2-2	TGTGCCAGCAGTTACTCAGCGGCGACGAACACCGGGGAGCTGTTTTTT	CASSYSAATNTGELFF
TRBV5-1	TRBD2	.	TRBJ2-1	TGCGCCAGCAGCGGGGACTATAGCTCGTACAATGAGCAGTTCTTC	CASSGDYSSYNEQFF
TRBV15	.	.	TRBJ2-1	TGTGCCACCAGCAGAGATGGAGGGAAGATCAATGAGCAGTTCTTC	CATSRDGGKINEQFF
TRBV2	.	.	TRBJ2-7	TGTGCCAGTCGGCGGGACCACTACGAGCAGTACTTC	CASRRDHYEQYF
TRBV5-1	.	.	TRBJ2-2	TGCGCCAGCAGCTTGGTCACGGACACCGGGGAGCTGTTTTTT	CASSLVTDTGELFF
TRBV7-3	.	.	TRBJ2-1	TGTGCCAGCAGCTTAGTTGGAGCTTTATACAATGAGCAGTTCTTC	CASSLVGALYNEQFF
TRBV6-5	.	once	TRBJ1-2	TGTGCCAGCAGTGATACGGGAGGGAACTATGGCTACACCTTC	CASSDTGGNYGYTF
TRBV19	.	.	TRBJ1-2	TGTGCCAGTAGTCCGGGTCTACTCTATGGCTACACCTTC	CASSPGLLYGYTF
TRBV29-1	TRBD1	.	TRBJ1-2	TGCAGCGTCGAGGGCCAGGGGGCTGCGAATGGCTACACCTTC	CSVEGQGAANGYTF
TRBV11-2	.	.	TRBJ2-5	TGTGCCAGCAGCTTAGACGGGGGGACCCAGTACTTC	CASSLDGGTQYF
TRBV6-4	TRBD2	.	TRBJ2-1	TGTGCCAGCAGTGACTCTGCGGGGGGGCCAGGCAATGAGCAGTTCTTC	CASSDSAGGPGNEQFF
TRBV5-6	.	few	TRBJ1-4	TGTGCCAGCAGCCTAACCGGGGTCAGCAATGAAAAACTGTTTTTT	CASSLTGVSNEKLFF
TRBV7-2	.	.	TRBJ2-2	TGTGCCAGCAGCTTAGTCCTGAACACCGGGGAGCTGTTTTTT	CASSLVLNTGELFF
TRBV6-5	.	.	TRBJ1-3	TGTGCCAGCAGCGATACACGAGGTGGAAACACCATATATTTT	CASSDTRGGNTIYF
TRBV5-1	.	.	TRBJ2-7	TGCGCCAGCAGCCTTCTGGGGGGTGGCTCCTACGAGCAGTACTTC	CASSLLGGGSYEQYF
TRBV18	.	.	TRBJ1-4	TGTGCCAGCTCCCCGGGACTGCGGCGGGATGAAAAACTGTTTTTT	CASSPGLRRDEKLFF